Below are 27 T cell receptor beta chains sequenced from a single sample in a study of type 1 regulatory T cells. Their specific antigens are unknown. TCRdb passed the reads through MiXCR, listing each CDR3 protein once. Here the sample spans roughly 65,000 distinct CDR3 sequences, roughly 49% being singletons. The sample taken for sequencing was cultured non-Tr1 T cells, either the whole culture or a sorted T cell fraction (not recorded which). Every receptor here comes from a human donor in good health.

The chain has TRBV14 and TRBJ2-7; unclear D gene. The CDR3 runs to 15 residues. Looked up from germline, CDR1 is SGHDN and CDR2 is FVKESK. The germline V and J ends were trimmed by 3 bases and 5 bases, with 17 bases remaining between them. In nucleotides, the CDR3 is TGTGCCAGCAGCCAGATACAGTGGGCGAGTAACGAGCAGTACTTC. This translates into CASSQIQWASNEQYF.

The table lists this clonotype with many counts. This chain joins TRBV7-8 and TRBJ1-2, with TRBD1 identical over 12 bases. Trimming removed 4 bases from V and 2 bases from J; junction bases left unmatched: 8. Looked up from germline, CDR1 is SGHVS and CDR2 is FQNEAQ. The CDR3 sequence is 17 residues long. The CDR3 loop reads CASSYSGTGGLNYGYTF. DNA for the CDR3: TGTGCCAGCAGCTACTCCGGGACAGGGGGCCTAAACTATGGCTACACCTTC. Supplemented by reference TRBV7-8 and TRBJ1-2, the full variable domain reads GAGVSQSPRYKVAKRGQDVALRCDPISGHVSLFWYQQALGQGPEFLTYFQNEAQLDKSGLPSDRFFAERPEGSVSTLKIQRTQQEDSAVYLCASSYSGTGGLNYGYTFGSGTRLTVV.

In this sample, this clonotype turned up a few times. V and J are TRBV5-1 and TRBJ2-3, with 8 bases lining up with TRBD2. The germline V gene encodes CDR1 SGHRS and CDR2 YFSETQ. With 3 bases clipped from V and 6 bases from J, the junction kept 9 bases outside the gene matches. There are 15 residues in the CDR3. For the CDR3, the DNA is TGCGCCAGCAGCTCCGCGGGGGGATTTTGGGATACGCAGTATTTT. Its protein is CASSSAGGFWDTQYF.

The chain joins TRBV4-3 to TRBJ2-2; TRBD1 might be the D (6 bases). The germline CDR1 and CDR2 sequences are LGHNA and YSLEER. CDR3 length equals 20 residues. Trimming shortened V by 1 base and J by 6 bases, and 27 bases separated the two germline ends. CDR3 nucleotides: TGCGCCAGCAGCCAAGGGTACTTGGGACAAAAATTGGTGGGCGCCGGGGAGCTGTTTTTT. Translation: CASSQGYLGQKLVGAGELFF.

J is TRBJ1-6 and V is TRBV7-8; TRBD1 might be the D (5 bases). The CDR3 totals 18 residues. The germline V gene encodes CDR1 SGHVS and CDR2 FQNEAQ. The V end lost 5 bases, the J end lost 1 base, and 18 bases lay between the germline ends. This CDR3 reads CASSQGMMGGSYNSPLHF. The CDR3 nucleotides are TGTGCCAGCAGCCAGGGCATGATGGGGGGATCCTATAATTCACCCCTCCACTTT.

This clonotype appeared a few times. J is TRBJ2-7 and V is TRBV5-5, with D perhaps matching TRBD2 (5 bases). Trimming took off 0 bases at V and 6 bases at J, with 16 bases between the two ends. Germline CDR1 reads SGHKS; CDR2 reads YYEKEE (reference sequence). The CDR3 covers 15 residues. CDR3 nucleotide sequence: TGTGCCAGCAGCTTGGGGGCGGGCAACTTACCCGAGCAGTACTTC. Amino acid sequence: CASSLGAGNLPEQYF.

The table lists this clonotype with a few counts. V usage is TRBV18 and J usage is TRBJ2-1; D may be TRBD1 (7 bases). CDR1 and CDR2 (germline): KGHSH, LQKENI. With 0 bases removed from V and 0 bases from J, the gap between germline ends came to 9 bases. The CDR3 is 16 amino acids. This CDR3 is CASSPPQGGSYNEQFF. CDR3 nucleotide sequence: TGTGCCAGCTCACCACCCCAGGGGGGCTCCTACAATGAGCAGTTCTTC.

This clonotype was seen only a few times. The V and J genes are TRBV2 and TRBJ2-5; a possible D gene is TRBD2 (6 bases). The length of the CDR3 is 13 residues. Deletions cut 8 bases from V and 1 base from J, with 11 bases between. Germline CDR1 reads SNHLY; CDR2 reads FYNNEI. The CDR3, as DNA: TGTGCCAGCGACACGGGGGTCCAAGAGACCCAGTACTTC. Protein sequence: CASDTGVQETQYF.

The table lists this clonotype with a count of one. The DNA of the CDR3 is TGCAGTGCGGGACAGGGGTTTGGGAACACTGAAGCTTTCTTT. Translation: CSAGQGFGNTEAFF. The chain employs TRBV20-1 and TRBJ1-1; the match to TRBD1 covers 10 bases. Germline CDR1 DFQATT, CDR2 SNEGSKA (reference sequence). Trimming at V came to 6 bases and at J to 1 base, leaving 5 bases not matched to a gene. There are 14 residues in the CDR3.

CDR3 residues: CASSGVDSPLHF. CDR3 nucleotide sequence: TGTGCCAGTTCAGGGGTCGATTCACCCCTCCACTTT. The chain is built from TRBV9 and TRBJ1-6; the D gene is possibly TRBD1 (6 bases). The CDR3 is 12 amino acids. Trimming removed 8 bases from V and 8 bases from J, with 11 bases in between. Per the germline V gene, CDR1 is SGDLS and CDR2 is YYNGEE.

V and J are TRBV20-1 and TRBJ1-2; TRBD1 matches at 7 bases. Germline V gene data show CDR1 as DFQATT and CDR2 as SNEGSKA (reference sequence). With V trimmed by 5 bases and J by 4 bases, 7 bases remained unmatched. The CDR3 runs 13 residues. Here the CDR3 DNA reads TGCAGTGCTTGGGACAGCCAGCGCTATGGCTACACCTTC. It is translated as CSAWDSQRYGYTF.

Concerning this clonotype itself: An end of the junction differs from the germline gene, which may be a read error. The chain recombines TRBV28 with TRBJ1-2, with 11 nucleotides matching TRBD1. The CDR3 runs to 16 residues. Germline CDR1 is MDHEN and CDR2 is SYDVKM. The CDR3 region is CANSPEDRGRDYGYTF. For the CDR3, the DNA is TGTGCCAACAGTCCAGAGGACAGGGGGCGGGACTATGGCTACACCTTC.

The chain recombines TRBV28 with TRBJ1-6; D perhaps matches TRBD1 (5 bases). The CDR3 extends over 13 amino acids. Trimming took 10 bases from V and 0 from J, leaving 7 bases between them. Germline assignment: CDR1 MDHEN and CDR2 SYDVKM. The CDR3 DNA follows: TGTGCCACTGGGGGCTCCTATAATTCACCCCTCCACTTT. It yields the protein CATGGSYNSPLHF.

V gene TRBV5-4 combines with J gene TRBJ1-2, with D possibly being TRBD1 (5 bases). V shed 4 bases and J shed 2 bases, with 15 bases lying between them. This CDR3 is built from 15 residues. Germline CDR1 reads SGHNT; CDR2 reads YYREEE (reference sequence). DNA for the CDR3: TGTGCCAGCAGCACGGACACGTCCGCCAACTATGGCTACACCTTC. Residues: CASSTDTSANYGYTF.

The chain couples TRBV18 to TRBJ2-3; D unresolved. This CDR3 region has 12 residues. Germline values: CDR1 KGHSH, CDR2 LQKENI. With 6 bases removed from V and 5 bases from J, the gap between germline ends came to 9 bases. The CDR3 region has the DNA TGTGCCAGCTCCCCCTGGGGAGATACGCAGTATTTT. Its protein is CASSPWGDTQYF.

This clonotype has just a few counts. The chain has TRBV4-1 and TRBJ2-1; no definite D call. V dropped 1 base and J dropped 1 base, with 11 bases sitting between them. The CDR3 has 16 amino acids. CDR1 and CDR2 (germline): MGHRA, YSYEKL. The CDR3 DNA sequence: TGCGCCAGCAGCCAAGCGGCTATAATTTCCTACAATGAGCAGTTCTTC. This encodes CASSQAAIISYNEQFF.

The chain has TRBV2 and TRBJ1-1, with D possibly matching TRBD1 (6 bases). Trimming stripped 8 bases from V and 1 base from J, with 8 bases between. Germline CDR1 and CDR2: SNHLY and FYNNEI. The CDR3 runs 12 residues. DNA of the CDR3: TGTGCCAGCGGGGGCCAGAACACTGAAGCTTTCTTT. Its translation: CASGGQNTEAFF.

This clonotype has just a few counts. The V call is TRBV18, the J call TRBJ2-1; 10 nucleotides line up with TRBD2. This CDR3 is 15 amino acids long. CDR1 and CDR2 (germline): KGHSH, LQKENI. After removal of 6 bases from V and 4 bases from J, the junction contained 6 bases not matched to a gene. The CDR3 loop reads CASSAPSGGYNEQFF. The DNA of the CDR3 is TGTGCCAGCTCGGCTCCTAGCGGGGGTTACAATGAGCAGTTCTTC. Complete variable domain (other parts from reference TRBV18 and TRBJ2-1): NAGVMQNPRHLVRRRGQEARLRCSPMKGHSHVYWYRQLPEEGLKFMVYLQKENIIDESGMPKERFSAEFPKEGPSILRIQQVVRGDSAAYFCASSAPSGGYNEQFFGPGTRLTVL.

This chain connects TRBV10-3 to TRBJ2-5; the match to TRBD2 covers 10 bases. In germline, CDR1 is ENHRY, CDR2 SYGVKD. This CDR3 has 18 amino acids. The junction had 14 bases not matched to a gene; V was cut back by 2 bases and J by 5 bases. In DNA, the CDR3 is TGTGCCATCAGTGAGACGCACGGGACCGGGACTAGCGAGGAGACCCAGTACTTC. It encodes CAISETHGTGTSEETQYF.

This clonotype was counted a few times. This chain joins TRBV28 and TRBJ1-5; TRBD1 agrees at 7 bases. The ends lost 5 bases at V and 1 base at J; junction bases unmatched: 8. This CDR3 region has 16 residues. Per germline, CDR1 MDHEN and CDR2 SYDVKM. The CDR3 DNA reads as TGTGCCAGCAGTACGGGACAGCAGACGAGCAATCAGCCCCAGCATTTT. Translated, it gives CASSTGQQTSNQPQHF.

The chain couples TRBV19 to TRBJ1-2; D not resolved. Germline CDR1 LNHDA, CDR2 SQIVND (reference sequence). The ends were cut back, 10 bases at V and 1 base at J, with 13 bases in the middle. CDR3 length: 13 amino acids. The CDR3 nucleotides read TGTGCCACCGCCCAGTCACTTAACTATGGCTACACCTTC. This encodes CATAQSLNYGYTF.

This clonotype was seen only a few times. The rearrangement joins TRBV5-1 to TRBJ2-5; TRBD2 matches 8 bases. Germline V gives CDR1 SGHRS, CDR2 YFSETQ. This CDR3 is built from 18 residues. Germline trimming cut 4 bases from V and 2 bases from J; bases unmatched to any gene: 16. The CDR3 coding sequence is TGCGCCAGCAGCAGACTAGCGTCTGGACCGAAAACTCAAGAGACCCAGTACTTC. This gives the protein CASSRLASGPKTQETQYF.

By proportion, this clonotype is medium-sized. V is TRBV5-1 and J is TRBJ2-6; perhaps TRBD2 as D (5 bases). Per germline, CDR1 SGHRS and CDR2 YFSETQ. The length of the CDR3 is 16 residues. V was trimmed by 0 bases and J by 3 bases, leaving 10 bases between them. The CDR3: CASSLGGFGGANVLTF. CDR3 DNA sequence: TGCGCCAGCAGCTTGGGCGGGTTCGGTGGGGCCAACGTCCTGACTTTC.

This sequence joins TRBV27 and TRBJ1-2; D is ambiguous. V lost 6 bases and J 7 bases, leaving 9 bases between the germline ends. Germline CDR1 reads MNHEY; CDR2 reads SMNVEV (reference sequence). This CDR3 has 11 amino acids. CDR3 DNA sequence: TGTGCCAGCAGCTCGGGAGGTGGCTACACCTTC. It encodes CASSSGGGYTF.

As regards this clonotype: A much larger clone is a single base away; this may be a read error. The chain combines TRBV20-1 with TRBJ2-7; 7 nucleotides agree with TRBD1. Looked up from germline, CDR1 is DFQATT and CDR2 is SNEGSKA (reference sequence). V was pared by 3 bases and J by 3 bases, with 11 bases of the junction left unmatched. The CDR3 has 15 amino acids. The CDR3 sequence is CSASQGVSSGYEQYF. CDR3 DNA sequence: TGCAGTGCTAGCCAGGGGGTATCGTCTGGCTACGAGCAGTACTTC.

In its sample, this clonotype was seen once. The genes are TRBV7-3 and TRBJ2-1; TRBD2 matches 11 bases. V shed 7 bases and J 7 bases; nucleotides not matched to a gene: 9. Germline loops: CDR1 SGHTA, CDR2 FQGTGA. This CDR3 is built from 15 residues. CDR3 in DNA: TGTGCCAGCAACCCTATAGCGGGGGGGGTAAATGAGCAGTTCTTC. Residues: CASNPIAGGVNEQFF.

The CDR3 protein is CASIRPGQGVGYTF. The CDR3 DNA sequence: TGTGCCAGCATCCGGCCGGGACAGGGCGTTGGCTACACCTTC. The V gene is TRBV6-1, the J gene TRBJ1-2; 9 bases match TRBD1. The CDR3 is 14 amino acids. V shed 7 bases, J shed 7 bases, and the junction held 10 bases outside the gene matches. From germline, CDR1 is MNHNS and CDR2 SASEGT.